This T cell receptor beta chain emerged from a study of monozygotic twins with inflammatory bowel disease. TCRdb reanalyzed the 5' RACE reads, giving one entry per CDR3 protein sequence and no DNA. This sample's clone table lists approximately 340,000 distinct CDR3 sequences. For every donor, one blood sample of about 2.5 ml was drawn. The CDR3 covers 14 residues. Germline CDR1 and CDR2: DFQATT and SNEGSKA (reference sequence). Of note for this clonotype: Antigen: not known.

Study-level findings and limits: There were differing immunosuppressive treatments, which may have added variability to patient repertoires.

This clonotype was obtained from a human donor with ulcerative colitis or Crohn's disease, or a healthy co-twin of an affected twin (not recorded which). The chain uses TRBV20-1 and TRBJ2-7. Sequencing input: blood. The CDR3 here is CSPRGGHTFNEQYF.